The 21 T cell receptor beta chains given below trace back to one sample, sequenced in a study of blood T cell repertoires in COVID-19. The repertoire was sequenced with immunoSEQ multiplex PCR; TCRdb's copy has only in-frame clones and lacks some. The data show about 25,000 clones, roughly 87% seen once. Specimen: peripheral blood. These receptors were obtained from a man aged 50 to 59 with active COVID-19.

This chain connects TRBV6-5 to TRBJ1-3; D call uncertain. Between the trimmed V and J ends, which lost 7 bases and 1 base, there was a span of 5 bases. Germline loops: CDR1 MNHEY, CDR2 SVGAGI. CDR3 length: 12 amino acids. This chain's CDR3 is CASMSSGNTIYF. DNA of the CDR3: TGTGCCAGCATGAGTTCTGGAAACACCATATATTTT.

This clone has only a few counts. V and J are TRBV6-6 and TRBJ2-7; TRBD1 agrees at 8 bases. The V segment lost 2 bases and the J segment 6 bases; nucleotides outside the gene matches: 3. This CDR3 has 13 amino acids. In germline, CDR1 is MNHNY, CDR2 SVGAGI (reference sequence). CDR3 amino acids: CASSYLTGVEQYV. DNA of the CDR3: TGTGCCAGCAGTTACCTGACAGGGGTCGAGCAGTACGTC.

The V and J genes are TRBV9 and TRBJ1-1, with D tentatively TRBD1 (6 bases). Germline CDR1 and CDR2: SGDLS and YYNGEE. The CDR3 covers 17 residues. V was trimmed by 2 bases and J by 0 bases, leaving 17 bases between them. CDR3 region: CASSVEQGLGMNTEAFF. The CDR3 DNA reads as TGTGCCAGCAGCGTTGAACAGGGTTTAGGGATGAACACTGAAGCTTTCTTT.

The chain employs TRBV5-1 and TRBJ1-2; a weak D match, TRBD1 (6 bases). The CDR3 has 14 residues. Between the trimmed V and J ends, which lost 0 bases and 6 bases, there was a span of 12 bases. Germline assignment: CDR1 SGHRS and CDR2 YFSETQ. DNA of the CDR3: TGCGCCAGCAGCTTGGACAGGGAAGTGGATGGCTACACCTTC. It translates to CASSLDREVDGYTF.

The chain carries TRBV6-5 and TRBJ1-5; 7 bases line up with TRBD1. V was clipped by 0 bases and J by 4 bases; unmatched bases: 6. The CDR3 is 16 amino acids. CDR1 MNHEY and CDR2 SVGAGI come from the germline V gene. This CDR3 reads CASSYSRQGWNQPQHF. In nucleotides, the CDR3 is TGTGCCAGCAGTTACTCGAGACAGGGCTGGAATCAGCCCCAGCATTTT.

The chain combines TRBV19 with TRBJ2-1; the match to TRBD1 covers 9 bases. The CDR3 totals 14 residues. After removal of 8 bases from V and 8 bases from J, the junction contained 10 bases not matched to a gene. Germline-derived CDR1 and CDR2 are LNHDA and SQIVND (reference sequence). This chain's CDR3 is CASRQGGTVDEQFF. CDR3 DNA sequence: TGTGCCAGTCGACAGGGGGGTACGGTGGATGAGCAGTTCTTC.

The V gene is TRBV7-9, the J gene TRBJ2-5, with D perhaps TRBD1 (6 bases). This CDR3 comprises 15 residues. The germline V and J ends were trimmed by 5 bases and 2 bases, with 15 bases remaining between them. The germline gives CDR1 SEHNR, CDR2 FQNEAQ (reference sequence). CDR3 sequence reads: CASSKLGQKQETQYF. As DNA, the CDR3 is TGTGCCAGCAGCAAACTTGGACAGAAACAAGAGACCCAGTACTTC.

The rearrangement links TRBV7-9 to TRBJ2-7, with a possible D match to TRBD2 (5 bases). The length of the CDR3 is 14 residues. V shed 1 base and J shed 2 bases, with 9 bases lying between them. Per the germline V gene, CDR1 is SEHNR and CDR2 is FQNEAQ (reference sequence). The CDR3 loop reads CASSLVGGPYEQYF. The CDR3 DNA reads TGTGCCAGCAGCTTAGTTGGAGGCCCCTACGAGCAGTACTTC.

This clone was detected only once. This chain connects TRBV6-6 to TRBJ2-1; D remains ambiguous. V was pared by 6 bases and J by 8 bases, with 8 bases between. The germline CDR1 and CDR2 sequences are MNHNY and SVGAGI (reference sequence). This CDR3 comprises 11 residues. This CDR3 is CASSPLDEQFF. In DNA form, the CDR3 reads TGTGCCAGCAGCCCCCTCGATGAGCAGTTCTTC.

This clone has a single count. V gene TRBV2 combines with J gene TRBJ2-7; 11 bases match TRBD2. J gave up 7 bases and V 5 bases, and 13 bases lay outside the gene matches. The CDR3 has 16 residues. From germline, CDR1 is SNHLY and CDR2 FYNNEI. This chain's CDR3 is CASSSSGGARSREQYF. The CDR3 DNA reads TGTGCCAGCAGTAGTAGCGGGGGGGCGCGTTCGAGAGAGCAGTACTTC.

CDR3 amino acids: CASRPQGRTEAFF. The CDR3 nucleotides read TGTGCCAGCAGACCTCAGGGTCGGACTGAAGCTTTCTTT. The chain employs TRBV12-3 or TRBV12-4 and TRBJ1-1; a weak D match, TRBD1 (5 bases). With 6 bases removed from V and 5 bases from J, the gap between germline ends came to 13 bases. The CDR3 contains 13 residues.

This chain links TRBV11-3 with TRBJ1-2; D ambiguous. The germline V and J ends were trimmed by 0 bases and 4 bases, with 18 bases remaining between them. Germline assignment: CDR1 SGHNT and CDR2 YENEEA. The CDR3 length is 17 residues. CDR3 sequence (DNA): TGTGCCAGCAGCTTAGATCCGAGATTCACGAGTCCCTATGGCTACACCTTC. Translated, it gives CASSLDPRFTSPYGYTF. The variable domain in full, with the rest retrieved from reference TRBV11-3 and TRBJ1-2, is EAGVVQSPRYKIIEKKQPVAFWCNPISGHNTLYWYLQNLGQGPELLIRYENEEAVDDSQLPKDRFSAERLKGVDSTLKIQPAELGDSAVYLCASSLDPRFTSPYGYTFGSGTRLTVV.

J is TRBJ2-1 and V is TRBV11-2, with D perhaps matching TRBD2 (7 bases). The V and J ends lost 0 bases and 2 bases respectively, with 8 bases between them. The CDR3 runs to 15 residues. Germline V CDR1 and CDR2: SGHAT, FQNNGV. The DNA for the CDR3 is TGTGCCAGCAGCTTAGACGGGGGGCCCTACAATGAGCAGTTCTTC. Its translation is CASSLDGGPYNEQFF.

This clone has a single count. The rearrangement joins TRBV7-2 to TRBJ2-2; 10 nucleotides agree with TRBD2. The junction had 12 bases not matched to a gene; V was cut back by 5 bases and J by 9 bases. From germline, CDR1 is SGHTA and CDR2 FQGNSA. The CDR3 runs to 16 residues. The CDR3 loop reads CASSTSSGRGGWELFF. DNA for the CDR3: TGTGCCAGCAGCACTTCTAGCGGGAGAGGCGGGTGGGAGCTGTTTTTT.

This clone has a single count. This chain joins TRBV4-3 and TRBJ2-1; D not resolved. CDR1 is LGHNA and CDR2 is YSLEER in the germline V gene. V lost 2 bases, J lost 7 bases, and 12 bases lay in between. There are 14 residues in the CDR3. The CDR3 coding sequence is TGCGCCAGCAGCCAAAACCTAGTTGGGAATGAGCAGTTCTTC. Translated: CASSQNLVGNEQFF.

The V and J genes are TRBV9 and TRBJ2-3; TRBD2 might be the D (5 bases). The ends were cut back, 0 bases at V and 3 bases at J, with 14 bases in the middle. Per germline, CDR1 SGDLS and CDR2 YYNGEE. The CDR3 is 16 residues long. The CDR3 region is CASSVASGPGTDTQYF. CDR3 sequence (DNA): TGTGCCAGCAGCGTAGCTAGTGGTCCGGGGACAGATACGCAGTATTTT. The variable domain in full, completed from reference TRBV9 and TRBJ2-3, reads DSGVTQTPKHLITATGQRVTLRCSPRSGDLSVYWYQQSLDQGLQFLIQYYNGEERAKGNILERFSAQQFPDLHSELNLSSLELGDSALYFCASSVASGPGTDTQYFGPGTRLTVL.

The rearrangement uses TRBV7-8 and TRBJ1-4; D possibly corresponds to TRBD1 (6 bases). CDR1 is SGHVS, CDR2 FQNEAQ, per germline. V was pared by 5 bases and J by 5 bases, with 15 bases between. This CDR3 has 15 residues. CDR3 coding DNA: TGTGCCAGCAGCCGGCCTACAGGGAACAATGAAAAACTGTTTTTT. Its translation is CASSRPTGNNEKLFF.

The DNA for the CDR3 is TGTGCCAGTAGTGGGACGGGAGTGAACACTGAAGCTTTCTTT. This sequence encodes CASSGTGVNTEAFF. The chain couples TRBV19 to TRBJ1-1, with D possibly matching TRBD1 (5 bases). Germline V CDR1 and CDR2: LNHDA, SQIVND (reference sequence). The CDR3 runs to 14 residues. The V and J ends lost 5 bases and 0 bases respectively, with 10 bases between them.

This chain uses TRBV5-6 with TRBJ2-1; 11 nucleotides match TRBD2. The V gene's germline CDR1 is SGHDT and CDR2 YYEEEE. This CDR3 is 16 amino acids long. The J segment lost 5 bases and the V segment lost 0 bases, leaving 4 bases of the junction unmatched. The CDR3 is CASSLGLAGGHNEQFF. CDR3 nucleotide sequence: TGTGCCAGCAGCTTGGGGCTAGCGGGGGGACACAATGAGCAGTTCTTC.

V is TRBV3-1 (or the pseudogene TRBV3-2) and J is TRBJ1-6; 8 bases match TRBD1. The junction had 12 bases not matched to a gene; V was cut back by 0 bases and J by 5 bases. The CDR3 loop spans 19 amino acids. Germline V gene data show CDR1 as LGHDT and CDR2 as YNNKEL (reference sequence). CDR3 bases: TGTGCCAGCAGCCAAGATCGACCGGACAGGGCTTGGAATAATTCACCCCTCCACTTT. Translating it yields CASSQDRPDRAWNNSPLHF.

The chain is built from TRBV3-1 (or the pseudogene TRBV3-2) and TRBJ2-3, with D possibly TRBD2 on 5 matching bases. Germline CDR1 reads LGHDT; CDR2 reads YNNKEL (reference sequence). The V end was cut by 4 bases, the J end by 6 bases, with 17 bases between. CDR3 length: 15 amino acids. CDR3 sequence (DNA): TGTGCCAGCAGCCCGGGGAGCGGCCGAGGGGATACGCAGTATTTT. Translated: CASSPGSGRGDTQYF.